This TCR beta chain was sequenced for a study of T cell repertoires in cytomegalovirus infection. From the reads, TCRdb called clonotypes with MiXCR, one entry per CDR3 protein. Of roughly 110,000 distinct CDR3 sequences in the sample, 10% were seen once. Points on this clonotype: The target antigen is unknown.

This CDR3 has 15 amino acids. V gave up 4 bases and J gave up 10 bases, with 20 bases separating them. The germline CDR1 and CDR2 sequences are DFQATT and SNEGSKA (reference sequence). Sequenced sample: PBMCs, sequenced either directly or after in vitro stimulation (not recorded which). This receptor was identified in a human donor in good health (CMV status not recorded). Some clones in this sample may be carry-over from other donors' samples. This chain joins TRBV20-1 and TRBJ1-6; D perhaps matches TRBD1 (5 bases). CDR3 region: CSAMGPGQGRSPLHF. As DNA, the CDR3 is TGCAGTGCTATGGGGCCGGGGCAGGGTCGCTCACCCCTCCACTTT.